This T cell receptor beta chain was sequenced during a study of blood T cells in healthy people across ages (dated by TCRdb to between 2015 and 2016). Regarding the study in general: Template switching captured roughly one uniquely barcoded TCR beta cDNA molecule per two T cells in model experiments. To track age-related changes in TCR beta repertoire diversity, the study relied on deep sequencing normalized with unique cDNA molecular identifiers. The donors were divided into four age groups: young (average around 16 years), middle-aged (around 37), aged (approximately 59) and long-lived (roughly 82). Donors of different ages were randomly distributed across sequencing lanes to avoid experimental bias. The study analyzed two additional independent replicas of 1 million unique cDNA reads from the same blood draw for two donors, one aged 18 to 30 and one aged 80 or older. What the study reported, not specific to this receptor: Observed TCR beta diversity per million T cells fell roughly linearly with age, and a significant reduction was already apparent by age around 39. Estimates of total diversity based on one million sequenced T cells were considered lower bounds and underestimates. The long-lived group showed more naive CD4+ T cells, fewer expanded clones and increased TCR diversity than the aged group, suggesting age selection. The percentage of naive T cells measured by flow cytometry correlated strongly with observed TCR beta diversity. Since profiling was done on bulk unsorted PBMCs, naive and antigen-experienced compartments could not be conclusively compared. Because the CMV infection status of the donors was unknown, age-related changes in expanded clonotypes may potentially have been confounded.

The library was prepared using 5' RACE. A second PCR of roughly 7 to 11 cycles was performed with a sample-barcoded 5' primer and a J-beta primer mix. A unique molecular identifier was introduced onto each TCR beta cDNA molecule by a template-switch 5' adaptor carrying 12 random nucleotides. Each sample yielded at least 3 million CDR3-containing paired-end reads. First-strand cDNA synthesis was performed from all RNA using the Mint cDNA synthesis kit, with priming by a TRBC-specific oligonucleotide. Following uracil-DNA glycosylase treatment, a first 18-cycle PCR with universal primers M1SS and BC2_uni_R was performed on all cDNA. Under the source paper's analysis protocol: Each sample was normalized by randomly selecting 1 million high-quality reads, each carrying a distinct molecular identifier. Reads with shared molecular identifiers were discarded instead of being binned into consensus sequences. MiTCR, set to a Q25 quality threshold and the strictest error-elimination algorithm, was used for CDR3 identification, clonotype clustering and error correction. A nonparametric unseen species model with Euler transformation was used to estimate a lower bound on total TCR beta diversity. TCRdb reran the public reads through fastp at Q25 and MiXCR, keeping productive beta chains. Identical CDR3 protein sequences are pooled into one entry, listed with their most common genes and DNA. In this record, the V and J calls reflect TCRdb's handling and not the investigators' own analysis. The table for this sample lists around 1,800,000 distinct CDR3 sequences; roughly two fifths of them were counted only once. The ten largest clonotypes hold 23% of the sample.

In regard to this clonotype: The clone's antigen remains unknown. Nothing much larger sits one base from this clone, and base qualities are not available.

Donors were 35 to 40 systemically healthy Caucasian individuals from Russia aged about 6 to 100 years. Around 10 milliliters of peripheral blood were collected from each donor into EDTA-treated Vacutainer tubes. PBMCs were isolated by Ficoll-Paque density-gradient centrifugation, with at least 7 million obtained per sample. Total RNA, at least 6 micrograms per sample, was extracted from PBMCs with Trizol reagent. For every donor, flow cytometry on a PBMC aliquot measured the percentage of naive CD45RAhigh/CD27high T cells. V lost 1 base and J lost 2 bases, and the count of bases not matched to a germline gene is 8. As encoded in the germline V gene (reference sequence), CDR1 is LGHDT while CDR2 is YNNKEL. CDR3 length: 17 amino acids, cysteine to phenylalanine. Solely the CDR3 DNA is kept, with 51 bases framed from the first base.

The source material was blood. The chain couples TRBV3-1 to TRBJ2-3; 8 middle bases align to TRBD2. This TCR was recovered from a human donor in good health. The DNA reads TGTGCCAGCAGCCAAGTAATTAGCGGGGCCGTCACAGATACGCAGTATTTT. The translation is CASSQVISGAVTDTQYF.